This T cell receptor (beta chain) derives from a study of tissue T cells after allogeneic stem cell transplantation. Libraries were prepared by immunoSEQ multiplex PCR; TCRdb keeps only in-frame clonotypes and omits some of them. The sample shows 6,400 or so clones, 50% of them seen only once. Points from the study as a whole: This small cohort was clinically heterogeneous, and sampling depth was a limitation. Few T cell clones were shared across patients, but motif clusters showed tissue-specific shared signatures.

Looked up from germline, CDR1 is NSHNY and CDR2 is SYGAGN. The ends were cut back, 2 bases at V and 0 bases at J, with 6 bases in the middle. This CDR3 has 13 amino acids. This clone was seen a few times. Its antigen is currently unknown. Gene names refer to mouse genes. Read data end 1 residue before the CDR3 end; the end is taken from the germline J gene. As to time point: mouse harvest day 7 after allogeneic transplant. The graft held 10^6 splenic CD5+ T cells and 10^7 T-cell-depleted bone marrow cells. This mouse GVHD model was MHC-mismatched B6 to BALB/c, profiled day 7 or 14. Input material: gut tissue. The clonotype was recovered from a female BALB/c mouse given C57BL/6 T cells with graft-versus-host disease after an allogeneic hematopoietic cell transplant. The rearrangement uses TRBV13-1 and TRBJ2-7; D is unclear. The part of the CDR3 DNA that was read is TGTGCCAGCAGTGAAGCAGGCTCCTATGAACAGTAC. Translation: CASSEAGSYEQY. In full, the CDR3 reads CASSEAGSYEQYF.